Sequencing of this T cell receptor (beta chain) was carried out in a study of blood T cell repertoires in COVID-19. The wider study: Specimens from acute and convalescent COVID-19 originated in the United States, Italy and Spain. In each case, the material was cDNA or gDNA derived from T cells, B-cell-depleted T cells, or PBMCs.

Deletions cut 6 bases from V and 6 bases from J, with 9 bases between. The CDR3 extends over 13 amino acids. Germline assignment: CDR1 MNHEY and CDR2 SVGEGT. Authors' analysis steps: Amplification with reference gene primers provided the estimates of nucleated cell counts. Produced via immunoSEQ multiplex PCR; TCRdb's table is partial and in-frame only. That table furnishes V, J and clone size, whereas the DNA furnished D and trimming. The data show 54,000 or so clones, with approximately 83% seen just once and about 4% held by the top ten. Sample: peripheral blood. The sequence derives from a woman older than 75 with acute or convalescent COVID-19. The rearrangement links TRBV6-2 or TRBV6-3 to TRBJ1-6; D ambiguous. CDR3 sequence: CASSGQTNSPLHF. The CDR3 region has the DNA TGTGCCAGCAGCGGGCAGACTAATTCACCCCTCCACTTT.